The 7 T cell receptor beta chains below come from one sample, sequenced in a study of blood T cell repertoires in COVID-19. Here immunoSEQ multiplex PCR was the method, and the copy in TCRdb shows in-frame clones only, minus some. The repertoire holds 430,000 or so clones, with roughly 90% as singletons. Sequenced material: PBMCs or T cells enriched from blood (not recorded which). These receptors were taken from a woman in her 40s who had recovered from COVID-19.

This rearrangement joins TRBV19 to TRBJ2-6; D not certain. V lost 6 bases, J lost 0 bases, and 9 bases lay in between. The CDR3 is made up of 15 amino acids. Germline V gene lookup returns CDR1 LNHDA and CDR2 SQIVND (reference sequence). CDR3 protein: CASRTVYSGANVLTF. CDR3 coding DNA: TGTGCCAGTAGAACAGTCTACTCTGGGGCCAACGTCCTGACTTTC.

The genes are TRBV7-2 and TRBJ2-1, with a tentative D call TRBD2 (5 bases). The CDR3 is made up of 17 amino acids. The germline CDR1 and CDR2 sequences are SGHTA and FQGNSA. Trimming took off 5 bases at V and 8 bases at J, with 25 bases between the two ends. CDR3 amino acids: CASSPNFAASKRDEQFF. CDR3 coding DNA: TGTGCCAGCAGCCCGAATTTTGCGGCTAGCAAAAGGGATGAGCAGTTCTTC.

The chain carries TRBV2 and TRBJ2-1; 7 bases fit TRBD2. The germline V gene encodes CDR1 SNHLY and CDR2 FYNNEI. CDR3 length equals 15 residues. The V and J ends lost 4 bases and 1 base, in that order; junction bases with no gene match: 4. The CDR3 region has the DNA TGTGCCAGCAGTGGTGGGAGGGGATCCTACAATGAGCAGTTCTTC. It encodes CASSGGRGSYNEQFF.

This chain links TRBV6-1 with TRBJ1-2; 7 bases are shared with TRBD1. CDR3 length equals 15 residues. Germline CDR1 and CDR2: MNHNS and SASEGT. V gave up 1 base and J gave up 8 bases; unmatched junction bases: 10. CDR3 nucleotides: TGTGCCAGCAGTGAAGGTCCCGACAGGGTGAGGGGCTACACCTTC. Translated: CASSEGPDRVRGYTF.

V is TRBV29-1 and J is TRBJ2-2, with D hard to call. V lost 3 bases and J 5 bases, leaving 13 bases between the germline ends. The CDR3 sequence is 14 residues long. From germline, CDR1 is SQVTM and CDR2 ANQGSEA. The CDR3 region has the DNA TGCAGCGTTGAGCTTGGGCGCATGACCGGGGAGCTGTTTTTT. It codes for CSVELGRMTGELFF.

The chain links TRBV14 to TRBJ2-7; 8 bases line up with TRBD1. The germline gives CDR1 SGHDN, CDR2 FVKESK. V was pared by 4 bases and J by 6 bases, with 8 bases of the junction left unmatched. The CDR3 loop spans 14 amino acids. In nucleotides, the CDR3 is TGTGCCAGCAGCCCCCGGACAGGGTTATTCGAGCAGTACTTC. Translating it yields CASSPRTGLFEQYF.

V and J are TRBV4-3 and TRBJ2-2, with D tentatively TRBD2 (6 bases). The germline V and J ends were trimmed by 1 base and 4 bases, with 28 bases remaining between them. Germline CDR1 is LGHNA and CDR2 is YSLEER. The CDR3 is 21 residues long. CDR3 sequence: CASSQALGGYLLVEATGELFF. CDR3 in DNA: TGCGCCAGCAGCCAAGCTCTGGGGGGATATTTGCTAGTGGAAGCCACCGGGGAGCTGTTTTTT.